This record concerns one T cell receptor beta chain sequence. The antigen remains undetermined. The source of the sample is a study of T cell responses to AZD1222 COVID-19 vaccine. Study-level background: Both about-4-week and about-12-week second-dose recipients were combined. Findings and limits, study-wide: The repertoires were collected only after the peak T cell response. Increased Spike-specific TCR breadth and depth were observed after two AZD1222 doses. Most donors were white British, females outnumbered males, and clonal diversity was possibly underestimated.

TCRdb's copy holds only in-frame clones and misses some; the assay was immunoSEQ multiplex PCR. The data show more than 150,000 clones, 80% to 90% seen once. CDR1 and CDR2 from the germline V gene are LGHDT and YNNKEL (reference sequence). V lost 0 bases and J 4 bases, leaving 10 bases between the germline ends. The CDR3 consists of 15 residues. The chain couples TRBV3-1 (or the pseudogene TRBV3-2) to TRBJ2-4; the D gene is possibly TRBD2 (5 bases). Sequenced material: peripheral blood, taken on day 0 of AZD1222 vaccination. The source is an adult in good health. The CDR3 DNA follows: TGTGCCAGCAGCCAAGATCGGACTTTTAAAAACATTCAGTACTTC. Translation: CASSQDRTFKNIQYF.